This TCR beta chain was found in a study of shared clonotypes between healthy human individuals. Broader study findings: Despite large depth, sorted-subset datasets appeared incompletely sequenced. Estimated richness values were generally larger in naive subsets than in memory subsets. Shared across a handful of donors were roughly 4.7% of the naive CD4 clonotypes. Some clonotypes were shared by all four sorted-subset donors, while others were not shared. The non-shared ones had lower generation probabilities than the shared ones.

As for this clone: The antigen remains unidentified.

The protocol was immunoSEQ multiplex PCR, while the TCRdb copy is restricted to in-frame clones and leaves out a portion. The sample holds under 1,900,000 clones, less than 99% seen once. V dropped 0 bases and J dropped 5; count of bases not matched to a gene: 2. This CDR3 has 15 amino acids. From germline, CDR1 is SGDLS and CDR2 YYNGEE. V usage is TRBV9 and J usage is TRBJ2-2; 9 nucleotides match TRBD2. This receptor was taken from a young man in good health. The sequenced sample consisted of naive CD4+ T cells sorted from blood. The subset is: CD45RA+ positively selected. The CDR3 coding sequence is TGTGCCAGCAGCGTAGGACTAGCGGTTACCGGGGAGCTGTTTTTT. Its protein product is CASSVGLAVTGELFF.